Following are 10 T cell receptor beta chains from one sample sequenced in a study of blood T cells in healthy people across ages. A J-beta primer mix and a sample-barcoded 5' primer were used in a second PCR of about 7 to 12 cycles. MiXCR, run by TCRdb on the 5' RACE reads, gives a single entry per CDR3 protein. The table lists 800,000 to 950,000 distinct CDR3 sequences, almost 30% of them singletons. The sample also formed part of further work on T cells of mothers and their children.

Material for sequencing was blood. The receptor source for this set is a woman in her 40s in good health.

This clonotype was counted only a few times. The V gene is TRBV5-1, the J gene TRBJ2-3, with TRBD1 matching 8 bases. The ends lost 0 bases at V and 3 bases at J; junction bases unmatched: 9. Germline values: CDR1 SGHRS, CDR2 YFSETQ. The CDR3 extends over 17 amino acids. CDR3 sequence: CASSLGPAGGATDTQYF. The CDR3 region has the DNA TGCGCCAGCAGCTTGGGGCCTGCAGGGGGCGCGACAGATACGCAGTATTTT.

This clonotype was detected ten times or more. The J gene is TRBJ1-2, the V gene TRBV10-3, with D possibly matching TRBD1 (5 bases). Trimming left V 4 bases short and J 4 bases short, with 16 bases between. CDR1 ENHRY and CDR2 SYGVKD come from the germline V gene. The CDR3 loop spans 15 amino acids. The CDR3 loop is CAISGRNRDGYGYTF. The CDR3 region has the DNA TGTGCCATCAGTGGTAGAAACCGGGACGGCTATGGCTACACCTTC.

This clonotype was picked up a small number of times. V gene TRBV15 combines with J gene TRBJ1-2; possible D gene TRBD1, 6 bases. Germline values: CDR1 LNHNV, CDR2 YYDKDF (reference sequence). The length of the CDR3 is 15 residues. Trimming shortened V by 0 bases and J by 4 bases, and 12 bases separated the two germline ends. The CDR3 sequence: CATSRDRVGAYGYTF. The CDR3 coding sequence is TGTGCCACCAGCAGAGATAGGGTGGGGGCCTATGGCTACACCTTC.

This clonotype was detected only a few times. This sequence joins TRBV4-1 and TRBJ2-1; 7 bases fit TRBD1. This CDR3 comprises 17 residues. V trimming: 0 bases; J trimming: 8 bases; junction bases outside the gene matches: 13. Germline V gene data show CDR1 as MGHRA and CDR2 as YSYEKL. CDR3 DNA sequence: TGCGCCAGCAGCCAAGATCAGGGGGTCATCGGGTTGGATGAGCAGTTCTTC. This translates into CASSQDQGVIGLDEQFF.

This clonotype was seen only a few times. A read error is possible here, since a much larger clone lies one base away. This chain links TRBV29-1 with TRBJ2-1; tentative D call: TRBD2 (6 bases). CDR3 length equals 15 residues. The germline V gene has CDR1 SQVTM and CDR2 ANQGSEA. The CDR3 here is CSVEGRDHTYNGQFF. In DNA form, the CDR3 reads TGCAGCGTTGAAGGGAGGGACCATACCTACAATGGGCAGTTCTTC.

CDR3 nucleotides: TGTGCCAGTGGACAGGACGCGACAGAAAAACTGTTTTTT. This translates into CASGQDATEKLFF. The chain links TRBV19 to TRBJ1-4; 7 nucleotides match TRBD1. Germline V gene lookup returns CDR1 LNHDA and CDR2 SQIVND (reference sequence). The CDR3 has 13 residues. The trim removed 8 bases at V and 8 bases at J, leaving 8 bases unmatched.

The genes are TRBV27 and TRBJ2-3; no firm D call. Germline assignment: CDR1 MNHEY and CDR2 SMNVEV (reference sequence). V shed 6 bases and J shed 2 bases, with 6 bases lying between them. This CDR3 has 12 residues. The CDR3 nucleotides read TGTGCCAGCAGGACCCACACAGATACGCAGTATTTT. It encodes CASRTHTDTQYF.

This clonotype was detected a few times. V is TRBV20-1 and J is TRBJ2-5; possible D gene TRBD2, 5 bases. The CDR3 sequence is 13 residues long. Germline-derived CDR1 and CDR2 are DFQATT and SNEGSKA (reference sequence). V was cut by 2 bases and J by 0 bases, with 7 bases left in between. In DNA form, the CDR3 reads TGCAGTGCTAGACGGACTCACCAAGAGACCCAGTACTTC. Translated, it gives CSARRTHQETQYF.

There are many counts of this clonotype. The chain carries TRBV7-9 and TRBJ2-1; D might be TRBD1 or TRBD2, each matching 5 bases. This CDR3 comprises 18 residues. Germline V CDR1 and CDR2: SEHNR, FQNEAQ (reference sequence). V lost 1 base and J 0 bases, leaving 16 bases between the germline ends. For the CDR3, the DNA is TGTGCCAGCAGCTTAGGAGTAATGGGACGCAGCTCCTACAATGAGCAGTTCTTC. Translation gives CASSLGVMGRSSYNEQFF. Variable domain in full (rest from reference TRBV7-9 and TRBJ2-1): DTGVSQNPRHKITKRGQNVTFRCDPISEHNRLYWYRQTLGQGPEFLTYFQNEAQLEKSRLLSDRFSAERPKGSFSTLEIQRTEQGDSAMYLCASSLGVMGRSSYNEQFFGPGTRLTVL.

The CDR3 DNA is TGTGCCAGCAGCTTCCTTAGTACACCCCAGGGGTCCTCCTACGAGCAGTACTTC. It yields the protein CASSFLSTPQGSSYEQYF. The chain links TRBV7-6 to TRBJ2-7; maybe TRBD1 (6 bases). V shed 3 bases and J shed 0 bases, with 21 bases lying between them. This CDR3 comprises 18 residues. Per the germline V gene, CDR1 is SGHVS and CDR2 is FNYEAQ. Full variable domain (outside the CDR3, taken from reference TRBV7-6 and TRBJ2-7): GAGVSQSPRYKVTKRGQDVALRCDPISGHVSLYWYRQALGQGPEFLTYFNYEAQQDKSGLPNDRFSAERPEGSISTLTIQRTEQRDSAMYRCASSFLSTPQGSSYEQYFGPGTRLTVT.